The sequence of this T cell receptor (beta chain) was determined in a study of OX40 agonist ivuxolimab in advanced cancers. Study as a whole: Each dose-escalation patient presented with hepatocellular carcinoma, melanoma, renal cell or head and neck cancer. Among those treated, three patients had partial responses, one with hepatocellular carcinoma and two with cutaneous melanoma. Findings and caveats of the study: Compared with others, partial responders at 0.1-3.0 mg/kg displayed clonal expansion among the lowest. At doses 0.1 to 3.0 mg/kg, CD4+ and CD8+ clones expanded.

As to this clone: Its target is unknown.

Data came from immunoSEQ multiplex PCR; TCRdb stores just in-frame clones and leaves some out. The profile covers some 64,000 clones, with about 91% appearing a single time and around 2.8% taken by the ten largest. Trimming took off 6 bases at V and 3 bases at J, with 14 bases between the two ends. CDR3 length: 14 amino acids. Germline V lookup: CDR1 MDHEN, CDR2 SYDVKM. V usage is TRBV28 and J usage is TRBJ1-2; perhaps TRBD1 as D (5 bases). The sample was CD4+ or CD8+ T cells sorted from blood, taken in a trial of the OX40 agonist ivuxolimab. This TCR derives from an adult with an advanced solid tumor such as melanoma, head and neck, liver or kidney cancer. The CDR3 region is CASRWGGSDYGYTF. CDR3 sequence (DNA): TGTGCCAGCAGGTGGGGGGGAAGTGACTATGGCTACACCTTC.